This entry concerns a single T cell receptor beta chain. What antigen it recognizes has not been identified. No per-base quality is available; no much larger clone lies one base away. TCRdb records Illumina HiSeq 2500 as the sequencer. Quantitative 5'-RACE with molecular barcodes was the method used to prepare the TCR beta libraries. In the authors' own workflow: To identify disease-linked TCR variants, a new computational method was used, one built on a probabilistic model of VDJ rearrangement. TCRdb trimmed the raw reads at Q25, called clones with MiXCR and kept productive beta chains. Each CDR3 protein appears once, grouped with its most common genes and DNA. TCRdb's processing, not the authors' own work, is the source of the V and J calls. This sample comprises over 150,000 distinct CDR3 sequences, roughly 13% of them detected only once. The ten largest clones capture 16% of the sample. Via the germline V gene (reference sequence), CDR1 is SGHAT and CDR2 FQDESV. The CDR3 contains 16 residues, cysteine and phenylalanine counted. The CDR3 DNA has 48 bases and is translated from base 1. V gives up 5 bases and J gives up 2 bases, and the segment between their germline ends measures 19 bases.

This entry belongs to a study of CD8 T cells in ankylosing spondylitis (dated by TCRdb to 2015 to 2018). Study-wide context: To find TCR variants linked to disease, the study profiled T cell receptor beta repertoires in ankylosing spondylitis patients and healthy donors. The whole study cohort included about a hundred healthy donors and 20 to 25 ankylosing spondylitis patients. Peripheral blood was sampled, and synovial fluid was also collected from ankylosing spondylitis patients.

On the study overall, not on this receptor specifically: Blood from ankylosing spondylitis patients appeared to be characterized by a TCR beta motif made up of seven or eight highly homologous amino acid variants. A CD8+ phenotype was shown by the disease-linked clones, which were found at relatively low frequencies in peripheral blood. Some of the motif variants had been reported before in the synovial fluid and blood of reactive arthritis patients, a finding that suggests common disease-initiation mechanisms. According to the report, matched synovial fluid samples from ankylosing spondylitis patients were significantly enriched for the disease-linked clones.

The sequence derives from a male donor with ankylosing spondylitis or in good health (not recorded which). The chain uses TRBV11-1 and TRBJ2-7; the D segment may tentatively be TRBD1 or TRBD2, each giving 5 matched bases. Sequenced sample: blood, either unsorted or a sorted T cell fraction (not recorded which). The nucleotide sequence is TGTGCCAGCAGCATGGAGGACATTCCAGAAACCTACGAGCAGTACTTC. This codes for CASSMEDIPETYEQYF.